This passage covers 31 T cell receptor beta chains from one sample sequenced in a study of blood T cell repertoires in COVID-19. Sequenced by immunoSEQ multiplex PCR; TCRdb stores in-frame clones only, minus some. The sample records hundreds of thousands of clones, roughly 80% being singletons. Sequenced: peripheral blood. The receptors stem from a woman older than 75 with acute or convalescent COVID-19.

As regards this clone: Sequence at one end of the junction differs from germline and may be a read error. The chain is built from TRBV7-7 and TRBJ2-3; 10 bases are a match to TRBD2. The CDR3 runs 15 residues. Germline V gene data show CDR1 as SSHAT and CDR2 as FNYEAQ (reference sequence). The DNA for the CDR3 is TGTGCTAGCAGCTTACTAGCGGGGAGCACAGATACGCAGTATTTT. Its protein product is CASSLLAGSTDTQYF.

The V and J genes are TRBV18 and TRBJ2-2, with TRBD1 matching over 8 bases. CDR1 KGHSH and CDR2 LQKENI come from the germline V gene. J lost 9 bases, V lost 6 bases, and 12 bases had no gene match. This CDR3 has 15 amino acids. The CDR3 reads CASSHGQGSYRELFF. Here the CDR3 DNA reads TGTGCCAGCTCCCACGGACAGGGTTCCTACCGGGAGCTGTTTTTT.

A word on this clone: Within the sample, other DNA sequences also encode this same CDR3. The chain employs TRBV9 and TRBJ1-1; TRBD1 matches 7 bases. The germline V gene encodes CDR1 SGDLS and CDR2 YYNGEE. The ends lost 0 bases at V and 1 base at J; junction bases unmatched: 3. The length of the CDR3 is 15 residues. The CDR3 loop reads CASSVASGGNTEAFF. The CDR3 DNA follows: TGTGCCAGCAGCGTAGCTTCAGGGGGGAACACTGAAGCTTTCTTT.

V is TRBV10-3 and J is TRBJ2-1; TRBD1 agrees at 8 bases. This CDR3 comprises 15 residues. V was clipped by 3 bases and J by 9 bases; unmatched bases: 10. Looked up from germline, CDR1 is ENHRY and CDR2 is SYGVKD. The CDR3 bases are TGTGCCATCAGTGAAGGGCAGGGGGCGAATAGTGAGCAGTTCTTC. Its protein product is CAISEGQGANSEQFF.

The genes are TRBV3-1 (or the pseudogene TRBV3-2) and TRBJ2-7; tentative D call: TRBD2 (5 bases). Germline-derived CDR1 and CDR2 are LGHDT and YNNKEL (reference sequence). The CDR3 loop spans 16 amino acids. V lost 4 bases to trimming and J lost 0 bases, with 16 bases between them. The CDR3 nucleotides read TGTGCCAGCAGCCGGGAGCGTGCTCTGAGCTCCTACGAGCAGTACTTC. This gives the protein CASSRERALSSYEQYF.

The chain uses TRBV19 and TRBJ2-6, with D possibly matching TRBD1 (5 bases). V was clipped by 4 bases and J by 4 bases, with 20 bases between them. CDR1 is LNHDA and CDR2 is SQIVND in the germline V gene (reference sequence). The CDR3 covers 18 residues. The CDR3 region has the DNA TGTGCCAGTAGTAACCTTGGGGCCTCGGTCACCGGGGCCAACGTCCTGACTTTC. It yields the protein CASSNLGASVTGANVLTF.

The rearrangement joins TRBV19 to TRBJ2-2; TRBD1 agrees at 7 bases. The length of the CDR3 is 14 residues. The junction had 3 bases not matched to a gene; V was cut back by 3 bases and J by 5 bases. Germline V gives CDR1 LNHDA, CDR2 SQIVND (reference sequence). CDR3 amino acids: CASSMRGRTGELFF. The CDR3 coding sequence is TGTGCCAGTAGTATGAGGGGGCGAACCGGGGAGCTGTTTTTT.

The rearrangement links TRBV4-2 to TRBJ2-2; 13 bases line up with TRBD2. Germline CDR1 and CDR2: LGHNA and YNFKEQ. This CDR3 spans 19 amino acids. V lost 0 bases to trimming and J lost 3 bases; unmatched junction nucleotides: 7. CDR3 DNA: TGTGCCAGCAGCCAAGATCGGCTGGGACTAGCGGGGTACACCGGGGAGCTGTTTTTT. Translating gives CASSQDRLGLAGYTGELFF.

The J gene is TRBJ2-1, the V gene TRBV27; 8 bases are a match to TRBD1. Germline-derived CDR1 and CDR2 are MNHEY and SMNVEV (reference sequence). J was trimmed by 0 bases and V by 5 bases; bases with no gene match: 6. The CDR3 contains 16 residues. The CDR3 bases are TGTGCCAGCAGTGTAAGACAGGGGTTCTCCTACAATGAGCAGTTCTTC. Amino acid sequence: CASSVRQGFSYNEQFF.

This CDR3 reads CASSTSDRQYNSPLHF. DNA of the CDR3: TGTGCCAGTAGTACCTCGGACAGGCAGTATAATTCACCCCTCCACTTT. V is TRBV19 and J is TRBJ1-6; 7 nucleotides line up with TRBD1. V dropped 4 bases and J dropped 4; count of bases not matched to a gene: 7. CDR1 and CDR2 (germline): LNHDA, SQIVND (reference sequence). This CDR3 spans 16 amino acids.

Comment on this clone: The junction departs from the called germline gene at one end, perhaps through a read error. This CDR3 is CASSLGGTGIF. The CDR3 bases are TGTGCCAGCAGCTTAGGAGGGACAGGCATCTTC. V gene TRBV7-2 combines with J gene TRBJ1-2; 8 nucleotides match TRBD1. The CDR3 extends over 11 amino acids. Looked up from germline, CDR1 is SGHTA and CDR2 is FQGNSA.

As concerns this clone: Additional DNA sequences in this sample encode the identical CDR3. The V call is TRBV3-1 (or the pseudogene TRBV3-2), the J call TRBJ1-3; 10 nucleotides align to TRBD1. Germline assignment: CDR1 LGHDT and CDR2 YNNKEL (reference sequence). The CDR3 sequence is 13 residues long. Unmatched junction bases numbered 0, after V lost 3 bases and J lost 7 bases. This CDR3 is CASSQGQGNTIYF. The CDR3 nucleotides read TGTGCCAGCAGCCAGGGACAGGGGAACACCATATATTTT.

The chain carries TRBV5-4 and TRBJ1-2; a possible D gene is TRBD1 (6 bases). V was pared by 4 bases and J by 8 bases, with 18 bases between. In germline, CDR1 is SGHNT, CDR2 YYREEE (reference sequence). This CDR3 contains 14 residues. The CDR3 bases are TGTGCCAGCAGCCCAACTCCCGGGACACAAGGCTACACCTTC. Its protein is CASSPTPGTQGYTF.

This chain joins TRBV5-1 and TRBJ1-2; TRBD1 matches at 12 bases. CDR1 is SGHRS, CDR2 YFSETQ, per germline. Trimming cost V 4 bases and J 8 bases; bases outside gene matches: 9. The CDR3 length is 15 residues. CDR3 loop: CASSPGTGGSQGYTF. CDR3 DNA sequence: TGCGCCAGCAGCCCCGGGACAGGGGGCTCTCAGGGCTACACCTTC.

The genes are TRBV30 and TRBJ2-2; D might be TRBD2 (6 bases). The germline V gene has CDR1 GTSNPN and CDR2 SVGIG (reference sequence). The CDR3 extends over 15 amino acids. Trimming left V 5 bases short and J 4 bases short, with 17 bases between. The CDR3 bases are TGTGCCTGGGGGACGGAGGGACTCCGCACCGGGGAGCTGTTTTTT. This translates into CAWGTEGLRTGELFF. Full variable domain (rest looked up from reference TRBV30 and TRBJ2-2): SQTIHQWPATLVQPVGSPLSLECTVEGTSNPNLYWYRQAAGRGLQLLFYSVGIGQISSEVPQNLSASRPQDRQFILSSKKLLLSDSGFYLCAWGTEGLRTGELFFGEGSRLTVL.

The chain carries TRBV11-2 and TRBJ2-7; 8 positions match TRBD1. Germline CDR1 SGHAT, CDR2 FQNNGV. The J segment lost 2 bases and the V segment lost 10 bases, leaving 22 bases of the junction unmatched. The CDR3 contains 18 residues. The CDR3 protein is CATGSLALQGGIAYEQYF. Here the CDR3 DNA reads TGTGCCACCGGCTCTCTGGCCTTACAGGGGGGAATAGCCTACGAGCAGTACTTC. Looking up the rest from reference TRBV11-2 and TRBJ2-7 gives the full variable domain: EAGVAQSPRYKIIEKRQSVAFWCNPISGHATLYWYQQILGQGPKLLIQFQNNGVVDDSQLPKDRFSAERLKGVDSTLKIQPAKLEDSAVYLCATGSLALQGGIAYEQYFGPGTRLTVT.

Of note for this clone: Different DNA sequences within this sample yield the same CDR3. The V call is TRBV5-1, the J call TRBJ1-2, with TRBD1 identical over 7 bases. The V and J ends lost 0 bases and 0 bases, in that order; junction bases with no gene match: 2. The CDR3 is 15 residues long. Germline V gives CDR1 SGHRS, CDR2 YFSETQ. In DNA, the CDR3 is TGCGCCAGCAGCTTGGGGGGGACAGCTAACTATGGCTACACCTTC. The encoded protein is CASSLGGTANYGYTF. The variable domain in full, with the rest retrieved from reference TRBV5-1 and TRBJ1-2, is KAGVTQTPRYLIKTRGQQVTLSCSPISGHRSVSWYQQTPGQGLQFLFEYFSETQRNKGNFPGRFSGRQFSNSRSEMNVSTLELGDSALYLCASSLGGTANYGYTFGSGTRLTVV.

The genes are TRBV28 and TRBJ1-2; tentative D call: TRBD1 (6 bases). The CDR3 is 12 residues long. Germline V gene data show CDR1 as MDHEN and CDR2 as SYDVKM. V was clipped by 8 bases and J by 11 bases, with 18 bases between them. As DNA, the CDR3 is TGTGCCAGCGGAACAGGGACCTTCCGATACACCTTC. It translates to CASGTGTFRYTF.

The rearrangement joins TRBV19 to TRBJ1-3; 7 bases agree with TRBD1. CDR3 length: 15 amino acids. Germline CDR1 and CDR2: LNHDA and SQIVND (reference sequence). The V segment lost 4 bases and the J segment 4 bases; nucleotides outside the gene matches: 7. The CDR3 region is CASSTTTGLGNTIYF. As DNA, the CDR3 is TGTGCCAGTAGTACCACGACAGGGCTGGGAAACACCATATATTTT.

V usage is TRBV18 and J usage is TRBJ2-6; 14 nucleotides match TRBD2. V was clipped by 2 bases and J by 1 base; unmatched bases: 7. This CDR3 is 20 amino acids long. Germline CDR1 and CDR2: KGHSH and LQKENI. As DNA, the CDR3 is TGTGCCAGCTCACCAATTGCGACTAGCGGGGGGGCTTCTGGGGCCAACGTCCTGACTTTC. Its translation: CASSPIATSGGASGANVLTF.

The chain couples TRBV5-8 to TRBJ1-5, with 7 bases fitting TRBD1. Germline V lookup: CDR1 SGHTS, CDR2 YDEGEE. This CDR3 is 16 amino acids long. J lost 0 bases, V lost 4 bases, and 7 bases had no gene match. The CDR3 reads CASSTRTGLSNQPQHF. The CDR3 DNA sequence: TGTGCCAGCAGCACACGGACAGGACTTAGCAATCAGCCCCAGCATTTT. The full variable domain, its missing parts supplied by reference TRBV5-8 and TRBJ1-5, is EAGVTQSPTHLIKTRGQQATLRCSPISGHTSVYWYQQALGLGLQFLLWYDEGEERNRGNFPPRFSGRQFPNYSSELNVNALELEDSALYLCASSTRTGLSNQPQHFGDGTRLSIL.

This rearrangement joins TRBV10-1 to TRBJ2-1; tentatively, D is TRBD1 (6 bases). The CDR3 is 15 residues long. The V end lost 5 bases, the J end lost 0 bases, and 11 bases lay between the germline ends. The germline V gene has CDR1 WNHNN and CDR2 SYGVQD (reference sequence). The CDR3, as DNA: TGCGCCAGCAGTTCCCAACAGGGCTCCTACAATGAGCAGTTCTTC. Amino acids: CASSSQQGSYNEQFF.

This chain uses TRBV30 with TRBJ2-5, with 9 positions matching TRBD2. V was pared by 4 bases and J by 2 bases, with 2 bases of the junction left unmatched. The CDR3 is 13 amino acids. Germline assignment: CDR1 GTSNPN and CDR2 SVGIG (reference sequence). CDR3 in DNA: TGTGCCTGGACTAGCGGGGTACAAGAGACCCAGTACTTC. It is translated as CAWTSGVQETQYF.

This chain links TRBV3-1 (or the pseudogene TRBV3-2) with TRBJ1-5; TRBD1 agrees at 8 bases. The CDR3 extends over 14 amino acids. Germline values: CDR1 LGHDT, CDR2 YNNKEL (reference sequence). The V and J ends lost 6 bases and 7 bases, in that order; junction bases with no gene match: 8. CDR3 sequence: CASRDRDRRQPQHF. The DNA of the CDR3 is TGTGCCAGCAGGGACAGGGACCGTCGGCAGCCCCAGCATTTT.

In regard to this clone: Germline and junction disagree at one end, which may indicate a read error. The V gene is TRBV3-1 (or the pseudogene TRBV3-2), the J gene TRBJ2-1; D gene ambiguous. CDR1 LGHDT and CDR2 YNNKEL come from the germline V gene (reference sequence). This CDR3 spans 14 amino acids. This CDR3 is CASTQGQAYNEQFF. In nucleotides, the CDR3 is TGTGCCAGCACCCAAGGGCAGGCTTACAATGAGCAGTTCTTC.

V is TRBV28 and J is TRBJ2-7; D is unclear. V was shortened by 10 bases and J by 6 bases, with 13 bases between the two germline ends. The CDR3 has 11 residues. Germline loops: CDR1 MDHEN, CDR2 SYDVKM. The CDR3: CATQFRREQYF. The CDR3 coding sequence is TGTGCCACCCAGTTCCGCCGCGAGCAGTACTTC. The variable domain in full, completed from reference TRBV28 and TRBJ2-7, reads DVKVTQSSRYLVKRTGEKVFLECVQDMDHENMFWYRQDPGLGLRLIYFSYDVKMKEKGDIPEGYSVSREKKERFSLILESASTNQTSMYLCATQFRREQYFGPGTRLTVT.

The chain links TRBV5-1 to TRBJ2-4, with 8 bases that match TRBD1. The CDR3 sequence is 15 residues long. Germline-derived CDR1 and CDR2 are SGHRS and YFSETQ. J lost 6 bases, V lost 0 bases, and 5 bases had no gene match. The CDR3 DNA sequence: TGCGCCAGCAGCTTGGCTCCGGGACAGGTAAACATTCAGTACTTC. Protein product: CASSLAPGQVNIQYF.

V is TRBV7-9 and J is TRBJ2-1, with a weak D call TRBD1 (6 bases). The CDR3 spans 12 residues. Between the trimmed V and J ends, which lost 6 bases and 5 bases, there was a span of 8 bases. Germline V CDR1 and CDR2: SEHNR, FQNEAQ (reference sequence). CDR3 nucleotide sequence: TGTGCCAGCAGTCGGACAGACAATGAGCAGTTCTTC. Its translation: CASSRTDNEQFF.

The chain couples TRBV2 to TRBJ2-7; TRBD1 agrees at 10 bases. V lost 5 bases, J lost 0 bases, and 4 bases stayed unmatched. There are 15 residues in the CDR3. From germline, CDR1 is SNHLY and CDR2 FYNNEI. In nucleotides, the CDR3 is TGTGCCAGCAGTCTGTGGGACAGGGGCTCCTACGAGCAGTACTTC. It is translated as CASSLWDRGSYEQYF. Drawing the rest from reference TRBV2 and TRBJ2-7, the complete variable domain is EPEVTQTPSHQVTQMGQEVILRCVPISNHLYFYWYRQILGQKVEFLVSFYNNEISEKSEIFDDQFSVERPDGSNFTLKIRSTKLEDSAMYFCASSLWDRGSYEQYFGPGTRLTVT.

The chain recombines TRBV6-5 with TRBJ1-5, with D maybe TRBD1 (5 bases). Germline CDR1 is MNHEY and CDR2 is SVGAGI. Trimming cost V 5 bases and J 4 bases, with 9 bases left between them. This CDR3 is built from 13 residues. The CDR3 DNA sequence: TGTGCCAGCAGTCGACAGCAAAATCAGCCCCAGCATTTT. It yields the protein CASSRQQNQPQHF.

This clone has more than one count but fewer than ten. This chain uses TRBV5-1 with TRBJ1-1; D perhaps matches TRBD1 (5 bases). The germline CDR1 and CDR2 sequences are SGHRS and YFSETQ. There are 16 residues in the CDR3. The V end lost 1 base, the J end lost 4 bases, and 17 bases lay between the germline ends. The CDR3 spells CASSLQGTVGRTEAFF. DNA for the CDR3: TGCGCCAGCAGCTTGCAGGGTACCGTAGGACGCACTGAAGCTTTCTTT.